The clone carrying this TCR beta chain was seen a handful of times. The antigen remains unidentified. Isolated RNA was reverse transcribed in full, so expressed TCRB transcripts were sequenced. Measured with immunoSEQ multiplex PCR; TCRdb has only the in-frame clones, and not every one. The table shows around 250,000 clones, with 20% occurring only once. These data come from a study of beta chain features in type 1 diabetes. Study summary: No patient-donor differences in age, gender, total cells or subset yield. Study-wide points: For Type 1 diabetes patients, all four CD4+ subsets carried TCRB CDR3s that were moderately but significantly shorter. Within the patient group, naive, central memory and Treg TCRB repertoires appeared more similar to each other than within healthy donors. At VDJ recombination sites, type 1 diabetes patients had fewer insertions and more deleted nucleotides.

This CDR3 region has 16 residues. Germline loops: CDR1 SEHNR, CDR2 FQNEAQ (reference sequence). Trimming took 5 bases from V and 5 from J; bases not matched to a gene: 9. CD4+ naive, central memory, regulatory and stem cell-like memory cells were sorted via CD45RO/CCR7/CD25/CD127/CD95/CD27. The clonotype originates from a woman aged 40-49 years with type 1 diabetes. This chain joins TRBV7-9 and TRBJ2-5; 12 bases are shared with TRBD1. The sequenced material came from naive CD4+ T cells from blood. The CDR3 DNA reads as TGTGCCAGCAGCCCCACCGGGACAGGGGGCAGGGAGACCCAGTACTTC. Translation gives CASSPTGTGGRETQYF.